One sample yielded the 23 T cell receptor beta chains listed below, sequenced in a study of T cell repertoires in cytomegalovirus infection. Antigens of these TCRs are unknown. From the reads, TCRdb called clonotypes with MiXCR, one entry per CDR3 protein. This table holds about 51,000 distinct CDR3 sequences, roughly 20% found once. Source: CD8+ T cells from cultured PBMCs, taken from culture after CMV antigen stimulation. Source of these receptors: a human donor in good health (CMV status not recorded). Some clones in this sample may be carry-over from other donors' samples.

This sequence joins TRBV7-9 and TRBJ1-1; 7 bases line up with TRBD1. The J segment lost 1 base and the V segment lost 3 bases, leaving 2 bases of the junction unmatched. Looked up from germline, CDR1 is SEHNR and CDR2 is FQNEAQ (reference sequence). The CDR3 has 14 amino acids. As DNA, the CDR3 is TGTGCCAGCAGCTTTGACAGGGCGAACACTGAAGCTTTCTTT. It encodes CASSFDRANTEAFF.

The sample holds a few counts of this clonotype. CDR3 nucleotides: TGTGCCAGCGACGGTGTCGGGACAGGGGGTACTGAAGCTTTCTTT. It specifies CASDGVGTGGTEAFF. V and J are TRBV7-2 and TRBJ1-1, with 11 bases lining up with TRBD1. CDR3 length equals 15 residues. V trimming: 8 bases; J trimming: 5 bases; junction bases outside the gene matches: 10. Germline loops: CDR1 SGHTA, CDR2 FQGNSA.

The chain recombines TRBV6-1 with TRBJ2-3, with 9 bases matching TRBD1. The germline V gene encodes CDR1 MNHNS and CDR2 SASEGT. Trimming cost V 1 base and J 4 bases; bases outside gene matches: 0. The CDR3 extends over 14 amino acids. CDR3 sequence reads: CASSEGQGADTQYF. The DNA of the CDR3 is TGTGCCAGCAGTGAAGGACAGGGGGCAGATACGCAGTATTTT.

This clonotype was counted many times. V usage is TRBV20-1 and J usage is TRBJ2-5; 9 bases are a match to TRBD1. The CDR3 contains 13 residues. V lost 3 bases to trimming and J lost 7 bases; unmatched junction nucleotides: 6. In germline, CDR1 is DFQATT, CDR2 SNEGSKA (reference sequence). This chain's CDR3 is CSARGDRDVTQYF. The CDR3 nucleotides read TGCAGTGCTAGGGGGGACAGGGATGTGACCCAGTACTTC.

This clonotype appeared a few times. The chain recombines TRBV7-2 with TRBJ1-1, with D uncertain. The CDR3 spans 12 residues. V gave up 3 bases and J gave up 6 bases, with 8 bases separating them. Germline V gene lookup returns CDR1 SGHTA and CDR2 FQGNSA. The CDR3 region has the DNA TGTGCCAGCAGCTTCCTCGGCGCTGAAGCTTTCTTT. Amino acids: CASSFLGAEAFF.

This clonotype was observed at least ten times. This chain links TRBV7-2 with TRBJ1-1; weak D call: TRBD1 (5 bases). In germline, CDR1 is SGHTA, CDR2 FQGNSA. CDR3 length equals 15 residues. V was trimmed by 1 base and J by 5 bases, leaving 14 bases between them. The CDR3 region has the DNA TGTGCCAGCAGCTTAGGGGGGGTTCCTGAAACTGAAGCTTTCTTT. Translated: CASSLGGVPETEAFF.

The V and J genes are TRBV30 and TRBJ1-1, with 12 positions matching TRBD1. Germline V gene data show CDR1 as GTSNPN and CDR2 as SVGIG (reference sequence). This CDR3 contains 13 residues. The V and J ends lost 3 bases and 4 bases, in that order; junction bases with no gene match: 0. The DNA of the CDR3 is TGTGCCTGGAGGGGACAGGGGGCCACTGAAGCTTTCTTT. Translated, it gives CAWRGQGATEAFF.

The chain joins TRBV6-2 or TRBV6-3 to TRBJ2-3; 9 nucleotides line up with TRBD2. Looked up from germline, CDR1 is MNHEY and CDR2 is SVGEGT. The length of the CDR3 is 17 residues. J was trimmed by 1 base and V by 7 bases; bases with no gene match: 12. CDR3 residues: CASNPLTSGGGTDTQYF. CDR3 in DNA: TGTGCCAGCAACCCTCTGACTAGCGGAGGGGGCACAGATACGCAGTATTTT.

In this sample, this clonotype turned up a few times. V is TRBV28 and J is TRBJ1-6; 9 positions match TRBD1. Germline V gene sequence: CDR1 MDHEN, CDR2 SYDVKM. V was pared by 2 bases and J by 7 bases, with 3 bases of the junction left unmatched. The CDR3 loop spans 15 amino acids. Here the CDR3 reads CASSLNRGRNSPLHF. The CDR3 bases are TGTGCCAGCAGTTTAAACAGGGGGCGAAATTCACCCCTCCACTTT.

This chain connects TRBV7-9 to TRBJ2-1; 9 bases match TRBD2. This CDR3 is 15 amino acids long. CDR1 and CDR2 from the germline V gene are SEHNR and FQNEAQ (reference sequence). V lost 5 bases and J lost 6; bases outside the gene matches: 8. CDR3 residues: CASSTTTAGGNEQFF. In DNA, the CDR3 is TGTGCCAGCAGCACCACAACAGCGGGAGGCAATGAGCAGTTCTTC.

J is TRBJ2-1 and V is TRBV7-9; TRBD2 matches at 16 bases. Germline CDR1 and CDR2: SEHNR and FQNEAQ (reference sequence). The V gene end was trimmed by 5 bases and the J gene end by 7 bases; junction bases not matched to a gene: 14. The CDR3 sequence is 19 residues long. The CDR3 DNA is TGTGCCAGCAGCGGCTGGGGACTAGCGGGGGGGCCAAACCCTAATGAGCAGTTCTTC. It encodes CASSGWGLAGGPNPNEQFF.

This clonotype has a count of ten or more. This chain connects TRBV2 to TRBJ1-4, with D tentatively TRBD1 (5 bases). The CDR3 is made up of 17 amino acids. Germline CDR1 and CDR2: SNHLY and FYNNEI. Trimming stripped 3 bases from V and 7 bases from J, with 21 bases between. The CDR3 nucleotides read TGTGCCAGCAGTGAGGTGACTAGCGGGGGGACCCCTGAAAAACTGTTTTTT. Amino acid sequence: CASSEVTSGGTPEKLFF. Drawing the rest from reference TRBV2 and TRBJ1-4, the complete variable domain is EPEVTQTPSHQVTQMGQEVILRCVPISNHLYFYWYRQILGQKVEFLVSFYNNEISEKSEIFDDQFSVERPDGSNFTLKIRSTKLEDSAMYFCASSEVTSGGTPEKLFFGSGTQLSVL.

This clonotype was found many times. The CDR3 reads CASSLSGYEQYF. The CDR3 region has the DNA TGTGCCAGCAGCTTATCAGGCTACGAGCAGTACTTC. The chain is built from TRBV5-4 and TRBJ2-7; no definite D call. This CDR3 spans 12 amino acids. CDR1 and CDR2 (germline): SGHNT, YYREEE (reference sequence). V shed 2 bases and J shed 3 bases, with 6 bases lying between them.

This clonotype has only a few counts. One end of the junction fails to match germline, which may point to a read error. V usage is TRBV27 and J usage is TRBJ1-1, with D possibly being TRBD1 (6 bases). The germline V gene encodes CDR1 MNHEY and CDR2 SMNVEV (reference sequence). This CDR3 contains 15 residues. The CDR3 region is CASILYARGTTEAFF. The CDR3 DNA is TGTGCCAGCATTTTATATGCTAGGGGGACCACTGAAGCTTTCTTT.

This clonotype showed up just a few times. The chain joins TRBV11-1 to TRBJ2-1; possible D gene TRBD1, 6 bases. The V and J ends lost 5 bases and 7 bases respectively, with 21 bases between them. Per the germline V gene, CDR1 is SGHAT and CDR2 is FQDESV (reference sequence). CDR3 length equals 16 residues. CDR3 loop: CASSPWPTGIRNEQFF. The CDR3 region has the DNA TGTGCCAGCAGCCCATGGCCCACAGGGATAAGGAATGAGCAGTTCTTC.

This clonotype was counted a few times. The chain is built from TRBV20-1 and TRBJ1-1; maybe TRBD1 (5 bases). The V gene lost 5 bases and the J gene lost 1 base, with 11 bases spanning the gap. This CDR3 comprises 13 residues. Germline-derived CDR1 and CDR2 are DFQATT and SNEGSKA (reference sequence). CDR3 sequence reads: CSARGRENTEAFF. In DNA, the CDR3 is TGCAGTGCTCGGGGGAGGGAGAACACTGAAGCTTTCTTT.

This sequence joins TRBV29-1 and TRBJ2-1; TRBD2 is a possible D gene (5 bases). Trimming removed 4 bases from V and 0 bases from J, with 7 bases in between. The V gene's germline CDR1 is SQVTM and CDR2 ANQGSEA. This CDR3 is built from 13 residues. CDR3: CSVAGDSYNEQFF. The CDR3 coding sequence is TGCAGCGTTGCCGGGGACTCCTACAATGAGCAGTTCTTC.

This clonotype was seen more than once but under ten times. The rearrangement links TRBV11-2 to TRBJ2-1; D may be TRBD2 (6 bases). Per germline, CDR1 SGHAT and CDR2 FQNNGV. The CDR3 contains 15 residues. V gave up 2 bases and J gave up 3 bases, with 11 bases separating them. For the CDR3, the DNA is TGTGCCAGCAGCTTAATAGCGGCCTACTACAATGAGCAGTTCTTC. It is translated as CASSLIAAYYNEQFF.

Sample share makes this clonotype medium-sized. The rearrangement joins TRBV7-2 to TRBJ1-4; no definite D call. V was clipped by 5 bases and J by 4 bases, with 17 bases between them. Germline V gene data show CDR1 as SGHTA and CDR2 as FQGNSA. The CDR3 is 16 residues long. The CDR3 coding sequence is TGTGCCAGCAGCCTGAACCCCGGGCTACGTAATGAAAAACTGTTTTTT. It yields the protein CASSLNPGLRNEKLFF.

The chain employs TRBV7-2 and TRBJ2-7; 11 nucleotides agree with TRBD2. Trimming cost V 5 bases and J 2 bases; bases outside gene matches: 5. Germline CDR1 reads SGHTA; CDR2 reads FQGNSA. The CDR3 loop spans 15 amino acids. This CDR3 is CASSPTSGETYEQYF. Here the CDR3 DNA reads TGTGCCAGCAGCCCGACTAGCGGGGAAACCTACGAGCAGTACTTC. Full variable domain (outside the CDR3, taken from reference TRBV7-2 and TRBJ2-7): GAGVSQSPSNKVTEKGKDVELRCDPISGHTALYWYRQSLGQGLEFLIYFQGNSAPDKSGLPSDRFSAERTGGSVSTLTIQRTQQEDSAVYLCASSPTSGETYEQYFGPGTRLTVT.

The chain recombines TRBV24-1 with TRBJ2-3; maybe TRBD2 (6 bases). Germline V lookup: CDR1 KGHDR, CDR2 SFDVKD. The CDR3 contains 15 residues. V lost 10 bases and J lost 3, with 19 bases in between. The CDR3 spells CATSGSRRITDTQYF. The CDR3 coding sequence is TGTGCCACGTCCGGGAGCCGAAGAATAACAGATACGCAGTATTTT.

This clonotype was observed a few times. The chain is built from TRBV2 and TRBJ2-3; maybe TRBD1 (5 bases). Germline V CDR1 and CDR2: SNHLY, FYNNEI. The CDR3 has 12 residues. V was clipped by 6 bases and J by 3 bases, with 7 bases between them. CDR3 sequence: CASRRTTDTQYF. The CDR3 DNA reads TGTGCCAGCAGGAGGACAACAGATACGCAGTATTTT. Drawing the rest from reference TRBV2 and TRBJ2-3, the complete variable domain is EPEVTQTPSHQVTQMGQEVILRCVPISNHLYFYWYRQILGQKVEFLVSFYNNEISEKSEIFDDQFSVERPDGSNFTLKIRSTKLEDSAMYFCASRRTTDTQYFGPGTRLTVL.

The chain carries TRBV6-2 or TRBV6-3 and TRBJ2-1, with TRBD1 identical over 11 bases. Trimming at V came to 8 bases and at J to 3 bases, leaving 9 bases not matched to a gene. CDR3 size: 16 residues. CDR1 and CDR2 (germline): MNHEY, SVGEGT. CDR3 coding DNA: TGTGCCAGCCGACCCGCCGGGACAGGGGGCTACAATGAGCAGTTCTTC. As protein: CASRPAGTGGYNEQFF.